This is a list of T cell receptor beta chains from one sample in a study of T cells in tuberculosis. The table came from immunoSEQ multiplex PCR; TCRdb's copy has only in-frame clones and leaves some out. Found here are approximately 35,000 clones, about 95% of them singletons; the top ten hold roughly 2.3%. Material for sequencing was PBMCs. These TCRs come from a donor aged 10-29 years with latent tuberculosis or without tuberculosis infection. Both conserved end residues are part of each CDR3. A D gene is named only where the DNA matches it firmly. Size values are once, few and many counts, or a class for expanded clones, and some rows have none.

j_call,d_call,clone_size,v_call,cdr3_nt,cdr3_aa
TRBJ1-5,.,.,TRBV6-6,TGTGCCAGCAGTCTACCGGGGAGAAATCAGCCCCAGCATTTT,CASSLPGRNQPQHF
TRBJ1-6,.,.,TRBV7-2,TGTGCCAGCAGCTTAGATCCAGGGTATAATTCACCCCTCCACTTT,CASSLDPGYNSPLHF
TRBJ2-5,.,.,TRBV7-3,TGTGCCAGCAGCTTACAGGGCGTAGGGGAGACCCAGTACTTC,CASSLQGVGETQYF
TRBJ1-1,TRBD1,once,TRBV6-5,TGTGCCAGCCTGCAGGGGGCCGGGATGAACACTGAAGCTTTCTTT,CASLQGAGMNTEAFF
TRBJ1-1,.,.,TRBV27,TGTGCCAGCAGTTTAACTACAGGGAACACTGAAGCTTTCTTT,CASSLTTGNTEAFF
TRBJ2-5,.,.,TRBV7-2,TGTGCCAGCAGCTTAGGGACTTACGAGACCCAGTACTTC,CASSLGTYETQYF
TRBJ2-1,TRBD1,.,TRBV2,TGTGCCAGCAGTGGTGACAGGGTTGACTCCTACAATGAGCAGTTCTTC,CASSGDRVDSYNEQFF
TRBJ2-2,.,.,TRBV6-5,TGTGCCAGCAGTTACAAGGAGAACGGGGAGCTGTTTTTT,CASSYKENGELFF
TRBJ1-2,.,.,TRBV4-3,TGCGCCAGCAGCCAAGTCGTGGTAGCGCTCGGGAACTATGGCTACACCTTC,CASSQVVVALGNYGYTF
TRBJ2-2,.,.,TRBV9,TGTGCCAGCAGCGGTTCAGGGCATGACACCGGGGAGCTGTTTTTT,CASSGSGHDTGELFF
TRBJ1-2,.,.,TRBV7-9,TGTGCCAGCAGCTTAGATATAGCCACCTATGGCTACACCTTC,CASSLDIATYGYTF
TRBJ2-7,TRBD2,.,TRBV9,TGTGCCAGCAGCTCCCGCGGGGGTTACGAGCAGTACTTC,CASSSRGGYEQYF
TRBJ1-6,.,.,TRBV7-6,TGTGCCAGCAGCCAAGGGGGGGGGTTTAATTCACCCCTCCACTTT,CASSQGGGFNSPLHF
TRBJ1-2,TRBD1,.,TRBV6-1,TGTGCCAGCAGTTCCCAGACAGGGGACTATGGCTACACCTTC,CASSSQTGDYGYTF
TRBJ1-1,.,.,TRBV18,TGTGCCAGCTCCGGAAACAGGGAACCTGAAGCTTTCTTT,CASSGNREPEAFF
TRBJ1-4,.,.,TRBV6-1,TGTGCCAGCAGTGGAAGATCAGGGGTACTTTATGAAAAACTGTTTTTT,CASSGRSGVLYEKLFF
TRBJ2-3,TRBD2,.,TRBV7-9,TGTGCCAGCAGCCAAAGTTTTGTACTAGCGGGAGATACGCAGTATTTT,CASSQSFVLAGDTQYF
TRBJ1-2,.,.,TRBV10-2,TGCGCCAGCTGGGCAGATTCTTCTAACTATGGCTACACCTTC,CASWADSSNYGYTF
TRBJ2-3,.,.,TRBV4-3,TGCGCCAGCAGCCAAGAAGGCGGGGCCGCAGATACGCAGTATTTT,CASSQEGGAADTQYF
TRBJ2-3,TRBD2,.,TRBV28,TGTGCCAGCAGTTCCCCTAGCGGGAGGGCGCGGGGTACGCAGTATTTT,CASSSPSGRARGTQYF
TRBJ1-1,.,.,TRBV28,TGTGCCAGCAGTTTAGGGACATCGAACACTGAAGCTTTCTTT,CASSLGTSNTEAFF
TRBJ2-3,TRBD1,.,TRBV29-1,TGCAGCGTCGTCCCGGGACAGATTTCAGATACGCAGTATTTT,CSVVPGQISDTQYF
TRBJ2-7,TRBD2,.,TRBV5-6,TGTGCCAGCAGCTTGGCCACGGGGGGGCAGTACTTC,CASSLATGGQYF
TRBJ2-7,.,.,TRBV5-4,TGTGCCAGCAGCTTAGATGGACATCGCGAGCAGTACTTC,CASSLDGHREQYF
TRBJ2-7,TRBD1,.,TRBV5-5,TGTGCCAGCAGCTTGGCTCCCGGGACAGGGAGATCATACGAGCAGTACTTC,CASSLAPGTGRSYEQYF
TRBJ2-1,TRBD2,.,TRBV7-9,TGTGCCAGCAGCCTCCGACTAGCGGGCCTTAATGAGCAGTTCTTC,CASSLRLAGLNEQFF
TRBJ1-2,.,.,TRBV29-1,TGCAGCGTTGGTTTAACAGACTATGGCTACACCTTC,CSVGLTDYGYTF
TRBJ2-2,TRBD2,.,TRBV7-6,TGTGCCAGCAGCCATAGGGGAGGGTCGGCGCTAACCGGGGAGCTGTTTTTT,CASSHRGGSALTGELFF
TRBJ1-2,.,.,TRBV18,TGTGCCAGCTCATCCCAGGGCAACTATGGCTACACCTTC,CASSSQGNYGYTF
TRBJ1-1,.,.,TRBV23-1,TGCGCCAGCAGTCAATCGCACCGTGACAGTGGGCATGAAGCTTTCTTT,CASSQSHRDSGHEAFF
TRBJ2-1,TRBD1,once,TRBV7-3,TGTGCCAGCAGCCCCCAGGGGGACAGGGCGCAGTTCTTC,CASSPQGDRAQFF
TRBJ1-4,.,.,TRBV5-1,TGCGCCAGCAGCCTGTTGGGGAGCGAAAAACTGTTTTTT,CASSLLGSEKLFF
TRBJ2-1,.,.,TRBV5-6,TGTGCCAGCAGCTTGGGGGCCGGGAGAGGGAATGAGCAGTTCTTC,CASSLGAGRGNEQFF
TRBJ2-5,.,.,TRBV5-1,TGCGCCAGCAACCAGGACAACCAAGAGACCCAGTACTTC,CASNQDNQETQYF
TRBJ2-2,.,.,TRBV6-1,TGTGCCAGCAGTCGACAGTACACCGGGGAGCTGTTTTTT,CASSRQYTGELFF
TRBJ1-5,TRBD1,.,TRBV18,TGTGCCAGCTCACCGGCGGACAGGGAGTTTCAGCCCCAGCATTTT,CASSPADREFQPQHF
TRBJ1-3,.,.,TRBV15,TGTGCCACCAGCAGAGATCAGGGCTCTGGAAACACCATATATTTT,CATSRDQGSGNTIYF
TRBJ1-3,TRBD1,.,TRBV27,TGTGCCAGCAGTCTGACAGGGGTTTCGACTGGAAACACCATATATTTT,CASSLTGVSTGNTIYF
TRBJ1-2,TRBD1,.,TRBV30,TGTGCCTGGAGTGTAAGGACAGGGATGAATGGCTACACCTTC,CAWSVRTGMNGYTF
TRBJ2-5,TRBD1,few,TRBV6-6,TGTGCCATCGGACAGGGTGGGGAGACCCAGTACTTC,CAIGQGGETQYF
TRBJ1-6,TRBD1,.,TRBV4-3,TGCGCCAGCAGCCAAGAGGACAGGGGGCATCGGAATTCACCCCTCCACTTT,CASSQEDRGHRNSPLHF
TRBJ2-7,.,.,TRBV4-1,TGCGCCAGCAGCCCTGGGCAGGGATCCTCCTACGAGCAGTACTTC,CASSPGQGSSYEQYF
TRBJ1-2,.,.,TRBV29-1,TGCAGCGTCCTGTCCAGGAGTGACAGGATGACTAACTATGGCTACACCTTC,CSVLSRSDRMTNYGYTF
TRBJ1-1,.,.,TRBV6-5,TGTGCCAGCAGTTACGGGGCGGACTACACCAATGGAGCTTTCTTT,CASSYGADYTNGAFF
TRBJ1-5,TRBD1,.,TRBV6-6,TGTGCCAGCAGCGGACAGGGTTATCAGCCCCAGCATTTT,CASSGQGYQPQHF